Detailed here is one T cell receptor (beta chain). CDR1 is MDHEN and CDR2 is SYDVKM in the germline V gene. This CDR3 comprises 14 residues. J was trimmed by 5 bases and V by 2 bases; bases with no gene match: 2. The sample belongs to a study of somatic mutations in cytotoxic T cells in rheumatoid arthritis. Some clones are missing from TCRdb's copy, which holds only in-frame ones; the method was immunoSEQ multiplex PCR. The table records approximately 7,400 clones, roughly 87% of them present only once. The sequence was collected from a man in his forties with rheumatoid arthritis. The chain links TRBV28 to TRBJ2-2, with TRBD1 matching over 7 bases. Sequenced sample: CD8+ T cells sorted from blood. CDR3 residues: CASSLGTVTGELFF. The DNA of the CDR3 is TGTGCCAGCAGTTTAGGGACAGTTACCGGGGAGCTGTTTTTT.